This TCR beta chain was obtained from a study of cytomegalovirus exposure and HLA in healthy donors. In this sample, this clone turned up a few times. Its antigen is as yet unknown. This PCR relied on a set of 60 Vbeta primers and 13 Jbeta primers. Some clones are missing from TCRdb's copy, which holds only in-frame ones; the method was immunoSEQ multiplex PCR. Among 110,000 to 150,000 clones listed, approximately 83% were seen once. CDR1 is MNHNS and CDR2 is SASEGT in the germline V gene. The J segment lost 8 bases and the V segment lost 6 bases, leaving 7 bases of the junction unmatched. The CDR3 spans 13 residues. Study conclusions and caveats: The study put roughly 160 TCR beta chains on its list as cytomegalovirus-associated.

This receptor was identified in a woman aged 40 to 50 in good health and CMV-seronegative. V is TRBV6-1 and J is TRBJ1-2; 9 bases are shared with TRBD1. Sequencing used PBMCs. Here the CDR3 DNA reads TGTGCCAGCAGCTCGGACAGGGGAGACGGCTACACCTTC. Protein: CASSSDRGDGYTF.